What follows are 20 T cell receptor beta chains derived from one specimen sequenced in a study of cytomegalovirus exposure and HLA in healthy donors. With 60 Vbeta and 13 Jbeta primers, the PCR was carried out. Method: immunoSEQ multiplex PCR; TCRdb's copy keeps in-frame clones and lacks some. The table lists more than 75,000 clones, over 70% of them singletons. Sequences were obtained from PBMCs. The source of these receptors is a man in his forties in good health and CMV-seropositive.

The rearrangement joins TRBV7-2 to TRBJ2-1, with D possibly matching TRBD1 (5 bases). The CDR3 spans 15 residues. Germline CDR1 reads SGHTA; CDR2 reads FQGNSA. The V and J ends lost 2 bases and 5 bases respectively, with 13 bases between them. The CDR3 DNA follows: TGTGCCAGCAGCTTAAGGGGAATGGGGAACAATGAGCAGTTCTTC. Its protein product is CASSLRGMGNNEQFF.

In DNA, the CDR3 is TGTGCCAGCAGGCCGAACAGGGGGTCGGTTGAAAAACTGTTTTTT. Protein sequence: CASRPNRGSVEKLFF. This sequence joins TRBV7-2 and TRBJ1-4, with 8 bases lining up with TRBD1. The CDR3 consists of 15 residues. Germline V gene sequence: CDR1 SGHTA, CDR2 FQGNSA. Unmatched junction bases numbered 10, after V lost 6 bases and J lost 7 bases.

J is TRBJ1-6 and V is TRBV9; maybe TRBD1 (5 bases). Germline V gene sequence: CDR1 SGDLS, CDR2 YYNGEE. Trimming pared 0 bases from V and 7 bases from J, leaving 11 bases between. The CDR3 is 15 residues long. CDR3 loop: CASSVGGDVNSPLHF. The CDR3 bases are TGTGCCAGCAGCGTAGGGGGGGACGTGAATTCACCCCTCCACTTT.

This chain connects TRBV11-2 to TRBJ2-1; TRBD2 matches at 12 bases. CDR3 length: 16 residues. Germline CDR1 reads SGHAT; CDR2 reads FQNNGV. The trim removed 5 bases at V and 8 bases at J, leaving 10 bases unmatched. The DNA for the CDR3 is TGTGCCAGCAGCCCAGGACTAGCGGGAAGGGGTTATGAGCAGTTCTTC. Translation: CASSPGLAGRGYEQFF.

In regard to this clone: At one boundary the junction diverges from the germline segment, which might be a read error. The chain recombines TRBV6-5 with TRBJ1-5; tentative D call: TRBD1 (5 bases). The CDR3 is 14 amino acids. Per germline, CDR1 MNHEY and CDR2 SVGAGI. Written as DNA, the CDR3 is TGTGCCAGCAGTACCGGGGGTAGCACTCAGCCCCAGCATTTT. This translates into CASSTGGSTQPQHF.

V and J are TRBV7-2 and TRBJ1-4; 7 nucleotides align to TRBD1. The CDR3 runs 13 residues. J lost 4 bases, V lost 7 bases, and 3 bases had no gene match. Germline CDR1 SGHTA, CDR2 FQGNSA. The CDR3 region is CASKTGNNEKLFF. As DNA, the CDR3 is TGTGCCAGCAAGACAGGGAATAATGAAAAACTGTTTTTT.

This chain joins TRBV11-2 and TRBJ2-5, with 7 bases fitting TRBD2. V shed 2 bases and J 4 bases; nucleotides not matched to a gene: 4. Germline V gene sequence: CDR1 SGHAT, CDR2 FQNNGV. The CDR3 is 14 amino acids. This chain's CDR3 is CASSLNPGGETQYF. In DNA, the CDR3 is TGTGCCAGCAGCTTAAACCCGGGGGGAGAGACCCAGTACTTC.

V is TRBV2 and J is TRBJ2-6; the match to TRBD1 covers 8 bases. V lost 1 base to trimming and J lost 7 bases; unmatched junction nucleotides: 3. CDR3 length: 15 amino acids. Germline V gene data show CDR1 as SNHLY and CDR2 as FYNNEI. Here the CDR3 reads CASSEGAGGANVLTF. CDR3 in DNA: TGTGCCAGCAGTGAAGGGGCAGGGGGCGCCAACGTCCTGACTTTC.

This clone was seen a single time. V usage is TRBV30 and J usage is TRBJ1-1; possible D gene TRBD1, 6 bases. The germline CDR1 and CDR2 sequences are GTSNPN and SVGIG (reference sequence). V lost 1 base to trimming and J lost 1 base, with 7 bases between them. This CDR3 region has 13 residues. The CDR3, as DNA: TGTGCCTGGAGTGCACAGGGGAACACTGAAGCTTTCTTT. Translation gives CAWSAQGNTEAFF. Drawing the rest from reference TRBV30 and TRBJ1-1, the complete variable domain is SQTIHQWPATLVQPVGSPLSLECTVEGTSNPNLYWYRQAAGRGLQLLFYSVGIGQISSEVPQNLSASRPQDRQFILSSKKLLLSDSGFYLCAWSAQGNTEAFFGQGTRLTVV.

This sequence joins TRBV27 and TRBJ1-5, with D possibly matching TRBD1 (6 bases). The germline CDR1 and CDR2 sequences are MNHEY and SMNVEV (reference sequence). The CDR3 extends over 17 amino acids. The V and J ends lost 0 bases and 0 bases respectively, with 12 bases between them. The DNA of the CDR3 is TGTGCCAGCAGTTTATCGGGGGCGGTTTATAGCAATCAGCCCCAGCATTTT. Amino acid sequence: CASSLSGAVYSNQPQHF.

The genes are TRBV5-1 and TRBJ2-7; 8 nucleotides line up with TRBD2. V gave up 4 bases and J gave up 4 bases; unmatched junction bases: 7. Germline V gene lookup returns CDR1 SGHRS and CDR2 YFSETQ. CDR3 length: 14 amino acids. CDR3 in amino acids: CASSRDGGDYEQYF. The DNA for the CDR3 is TGCGCCAGCAGCCGGGACGGGGGGGATTACGAGCAGTACTTC.

Here the CDR3 reads CASTQFRGQGGTEAFF. CDR3 DNA sequence: TGTGCCAGCACCCAATTTCGAGGGCAGGGAGGAACTGAAGCTTTCTTT. The chain has TRBV7-9 and TRBJ1-1; D is possibly TRBD1 (5 bases). Germline V gene sequence: CDR1 SEHNR, CDR2 FQNEAQ (reference sequence). There are 16 residues in the CDR3. V was clipped by 7 bases and J by 5 bases, with 23 bases between them. Drawing the rest from reference TRBV7-9 and TRBJ1-1, the complete variable domain is DTGVSQNPRHKITKRGQNVTFRCDPISEHNRLYWYRQTLGQGPEFLTYFQNEAQLEKSRLLSDRFSAERPKGSFSTLEIQRTEQGDSAMYLCASTQFRGQGGTEAFFGQGTRLTVV.

This chain links TRBV28 with TRBJ1-4, with 7 bases matching TRBD1. Unmatched junction bases numbered 19, after V lost 4 bases and J lost 8 bases. This CDR3 is 18 amino acids long. Germline loops: CDR1 MDHEN, CDR2 SYDVKM. The CDR3, as DNA: TGTGCCAGCAGTTCGGACAGGACGGAGTGGTGGACGAAAGAAAAACTGTTTTTT. The encoded protein is CASSSDRTEWWTKEKLFF.

This chain joins TRBV6-1 and TRBJ2-5, with D possibly TRBD1 on 7 matching bases. The CDR3 is 14 residues long. The ends were cut back, 6 bases at V and 5 bases at J, with 16 bases in the middle. Germline loops: CDR1 MNHNS, CDR2 SASEGT. DNA for the CDR3: TGTGCCAGCAGGCATTTAGCAGGGGGGGAGACCCAGTACTTC. Translated: CASRHLAGGETQYF.

The chain carries TRBV6-6 and TRBJ2-2; the D gene is possibly TRBD1 (6 bases). The CDR3 extends over 14 amino acids. Germline V lookup: CDR1 MNHNY, CDR2 SVGAGI (reference sequence). The ends were cut back, 2 bases at V and 7 bases at J, with 11 bases in the middle. The CDR3 region is CASSYQGRNGELFF. The CDR3 coding sequence is TGTGCCAGCAGTTACCAGGGGAGAAACGGGGAGCTGTTTTTT.

This chain joins TRBV27 and TRBJ1-1; D is unresolved. V shed 1 base and J shed 0 bases, with 12 bases lying between them. The CDR3 runs to 16 residues. Per germline, CDR1 MNHEY and CDR2 SMNVEV (reference sequence). DNA of the CDR3: TGTGCCAGCAGTTTATTTGCTCGTTACTTGAACACTGAAGCTTTCTTT. Protein sequence: CASSLFARYLNTEAFF.

In its sample, this clone was seen a few times. CDR3 residues: CASIALDSSNTGELFF. In DNA form, the CDR3 reads TGTGCCAGCATCGCCCTGGACAGTTCAAACACCGGGGAGCTGTTTTTT. This chain uses TRBV27 with TRBJ2-2; D may be TRBD1 (6 bases). V lost 7 bases and J lost 2, with 17 bases in between. From germline, CDR1 is MNHEY and CDR2 SMNVEV (reference sequence). This CDR3 contains 16 residues.

There are many counts of this clone. The V gene is TRBV28, the J gene TRBJ1-5; 9 bases map to TRBD1. The germline CDR1 and CDR2 sequences are MDHEN and SYDVKM. The trim removed 4 bases at V and 5 bases at J, leaving 6 bases unmatched. The CDR3 contains 15 residues. The CDR3 nucleotides read TGTGCCAGCAGTTCATCCGGGACAGGGTATCAGCCCCAGCATTTT. Protein product: CASSSSGTGYQPQHF.

The rearrangement links TRBV19 to TRBJ2-5; 7 positions match TRBD1. Germline lookup yields CDR1 LNHDA and CDR2 SQIVND (reference sequence). The CDR3 extends over 16 amino acids. V lost 6 bases, J lost 1 base, and 11 bases stayed unmatched. CDR3: CASSRVDRVGQETQYF. CDR3 DNA: TGTGCCAGTAGCCGCGTAGACAGGGTTGGCCAAGAGACCCAGTACTTC.

This clone was observed a handful of times. The rearrangement uses TRBV7-2 and TRBJ1-1, with TRBD1 identical over 7 bases. The CDR3 contains 14 residues. Germline assignment: CDR1 SGHTA and CDR2 FQGNSA. Trimming cost V 5 bases and J 8 bases; bases outside gene matches: 11. The CDR3 loop reads CASSLYTGVGEAFF. DNA for the CDR3: TGTGCCAGCAGCCTCTACACAGGGGTGGGCGAAGCTTTCTTT.